These T cell receptor beta chains were read from a single sample in a study of CD8 T cells in Susac syndrome. TCRdb fed the immunoSEQ multiplex PCR reads into MiXCR, producing one record per CDR3 protein. The repertoire consists of 160,000 or so distinct CDR3 sequences, with approximately 93% occurring once and the leading ten covering approximately 0.094%. Sequenced: CD4+ T cells from PBMCs. The receptors were sampled from a human donor with multiple sclerosis. CDR3s include the opening cysteine and the closing phenylalanine or tryptophan. Fields, in order: D gene, clone size, V gene, CDR3 length, J gene, CDR3 protein, CDR3 DNA. D genes are given only for firm matches. Clone size is given for some rows only: seen once, a few or many times, or a class if the clone is expanded.

d_call: .; clone_size: .; v_call: TRBV7-9; cdr3_length: 13; j_call: TRBJ1-2; cdr3_aa: CASSPDGNYGYTF; cdr3_nt: TGTGCCAGCAGCCCCGACGGGAACTATGGCTACACCTTC
d_call: .; clone_size: .; v_call: TRBV20-1; cdr3_length: 13; j_call: TRBJ1-1; cdr3_aa: CSASGGGGRRAFF; cdr3_nt: TGCAGTGCTAGTGGGGGTGGCGGGAGAAGAGCTTTCTTT
d_call: .; clone_size: .; v_call: TRBV18; cdr3_length: 15; j_call: TRBJ2-5; cdr3_aa: CASSPQEDQGETQYF; cdr3_nt: TGTGCCAGCTCACCACAAGAGGACCAGGGGGAGACCCAGTACTTC
d_call: .; clone_size: .; v_call: TRBV5-6; cdr3_length: 13; j_call: TRBJ1-2; cdr3_aa: CASSLTGLNGYTF; cdr3_nt: TGTGCCAGCAGCTTGACAGGCTTAAATGGCTACACCTTC
d_call: .; clone_size: once; v_call: TRBV27; cdr3_length: 13; j_call: TRBJ1-1; cdr3_aa: CASSSGEGTEAFF; cdr3_nt: TGTGCCAGCAGTTCGGGTGAGGGAACTGAAGCTTTCTTT
d_call: .; clone_size: .; v_call: TRBV14; cdr3_length: 13; j_call: TRBJ1-2; cdr3_aa: CASSQGRFYGYTF; cdr3_nt: TGTGCCAGCAGCCAAGGACGGTTCTATGGCTACACCTTC
d_call: TRBD1; clone_size: .; v_call: TRBV2; cdr3_length: 13; j_call: TRBJ1-3; cdr3_aa: CASTGTGVNTIYF; cdr3_nt: TGTGCCAGCACTGGGACAGGGGTAAACACCATATATTTT
d_call: TRBD1; clone_size: once; v_call: TRBV5-4; cdr3_length: 13; j_call: TRBJ1-4; cdr3_aa: CASSLQGNGKLFF; cdr3_nt: TGTGCCAGCAGCCTACAGGGGAACGGAAAACTGTTTTTT
d_call: TRBD1; clone_size: .; v_call: TRBV5-1; cdr3_length: 14; j_call: TRBJ2-7; cdr3_aa: CASYLGQGPYEQYF; cdr3_nt: TGCGCCAGCTACCTAGGACAGGGCCCCTACGAGCAGTACTTC
d_call: .; clone_size: .; v_call: TRBV11-2; cdr3_length: 14; j_call: TRBJ1-3; cdr3_aa: CASGRGFSGNTIYF; cdr3_nt: TGTGCCAGCGGCCGGGGGTTTTCTGGAAACACCATATATTTT
d_call: TRBD1; clone_size: .; v_call: TRBV6-4; cdr3_length: 14; j_call: TRBJ2-1; cdr3_aa: CASSSDRVDNEQFF; cdr3_nt: TGTGCCAGCAGTAGCGACAGGGTGGACAATGAGCAGTTCTTC
d_call: TRBD2; clone_size: .; v_call: TRBV6-1; cdr3_length: 15; j_call: TRBJ2-1; cdr3_aa: CASSERYRGGNEQFF; cdr3_nt: TGTGCCAGCAGTGAAAGGTATCGGGGGGGCAATGAGCAGTTCTTC
d_call: .; clone_size: .; v_call: TRBV12-3/TRBV12-4; cdr3_length: 13; j_call: TRBJ1-2; cdr3_aa: CASSTTGLVGYTF; cdr3_nt: TGTGCCAGCAGTACGACAGGACTAGTTGGCTACACCTTC
d_call: .; clone_size: .; v_call: TRBV20-1; cdr3_length: 13; j_call: TRBJ1-5; cdr3_aa: CSATDQFNQPQHF; cdr3_nt: TGCAGTGCTACTGATCAGTTTAATCAGCCCCAGCATTTT
d_call: .; clone_size: .; v_call: TRBV20-1; cdr3_length: 15; j_call: TRBJ2-3; cdr3_aa: CSATYSGISTDTQYF; cdr3_nt: TGCAGTGCTACTTATAGCGGAATTAGCACAGATACGCAGTATTTT
d_call: .; clone_size: .; v_call: TRBV20-1; cdr3_length: 13; j_call: TRBJ2-7; cdr3_aa: CSASGEILYEQYF; cdr3_nt: TGCAGTGCTAGTGGGGAGATTTTATACGAGCAGTACTTC
d_call: TRBD1; clone_size: .; v_call: TRBV20-1; cdr3_length: 13; j_call: TRBJ2-7; cdr3_aa: CSAAILQGAEQYF; cdr3_nt: TGCAGTGCCGCAATCCTTCAGGGGGCCGAGCAGTACTTC
d_call: TRBD2; clone_size: .; v_call: TRBV7-2; cdr3_length: 15; j_call: TRBJ2-3; cdr3_aa: CASSFRGLATDTQYF; cdr3_nt: TGTGCCAGCAGCTTTCGGGGACTAGCGACAGATACGCAGTATTTT
d_call: .; clone_size: .; v_call: TRBV14; cdr3_length: 13; j_call: TRBJ1-5; cdr3_aa: CASSPGLDQPQHF; cdr3_nt: TGTGCCAGCAGCCCCGGTTTGGATCAGCCCCAGCATTTT
d_call: TRBD1; clone_size: .; v_call: TRBV10-3; cdr3_length: 12; j_call: TRBJ1-2; cdr3_aa: CAIIETGLGYTF; cdr3_nt: TGTGCCATCATCGAGACAGGGTTGGGCTACACCTTC
d_call: .; clone_size: .; v_call: TRBV29-1; cdr3_length: 13; j_call: TRBJ2-1; cdr3_aa: CSVDLRTDSEQFF; cdr3_nt: TGCAGCGTTGACCTAAGAACGGACAGTGAGCAGTTCTTC
d_call: .; clone_size: .; v_call: TRBV7-9; cdr3_length: 13; j_call: TRBJ1-2; cdr3_aa: CASSFESLNGYTF; cdr3_nt: TGTGCCAGCAGCTTCGAATCTTTAAATGGCTACACCTTC
d_call: .; clone_size: .; v_call: TRBV30; cdr3_length: 13; j_call: TRBJ2-2; cdr3_aa: CAWSRRSLRELFF; cdr3_nt: TGTGCCTGGAGTCGTCGGAGTCTGAGGGAGCTGTTTTTT
d_call: TRBD1; clone_size: .; v_call: TRBV29-1; cdr3_length: 17; j_call: TRBJ2-1; cdr3_aa: CSVLKGGGDRGYNEQFF; cdr3_nt: TGCAGCGTCCTAAAAGGCGGCGGGGACAGGGGGTACAATGAGCAGTTCTTC
d_call: .; clone_size: .; v_call: TRBV24-1; cdr3_length: 16; j_call: TRBJ2-2; cdr3_aa: CATSDAGSPDTGELFF; cdr3_nt: TGTGCCACCAGTGACGCCGGGTCCCCGGACACCGGGGAGCTGTTTTTT
d_call: .; clone_size: .; v_call: TRBV2; cdr3_length: 12; j_call: TRBJ1-2; cdr3_aa: CASRVTGQSYTF; cdr3_nt: TGTGCCAGCAGAGTAACGGGGCAGAGCTACACCTTC
d_call: .; clone_size: .; v_call: TRBV5-6; cdr3_length: 15; j_call: TRBJ1-1; cdr3_aa: CASSPSGRGSTEAFF; cdr3_nt: TGTGCCAGCAGTCCCTCAGGGAGGGGTTCGACTGAAGCTTTCTTT
d_call: .; clone_size: .; v_call: TRBV12-3/TRBV12-4; cdr3_length: 14; j_call: TRBJ1-1; cdr3_aa: CASSLGEESTEAFF; cdr3_nt: TGTGCCAGCAGTTTAGGGGAGGAGAGCACTGAAGCTTTCTTT